These 21 T cell receptor beta chains originate from one sample sequenced in a study of OX40 agonist ivuxolimab in advanced cancers. TCRdb keeps only in-frame clones here, not all; method: immunoSEQ multiplex PCR. The table includes under 150,000 clones, about 93% detected once. The sample in question was CD4+ or CD8+ T cells sorted from blood, obtained in a trial of the OX40 agonist ivuxolimab. All receptors derive from an adult with an advanced solid tumor such as melanoma, head and neck, liver or kidney cancer.

V usage is TRBV29-1 and J usage is TRBJ1-5; 9 nucleotides agree with TRBD1. The CDR3 is 14 amino acids. Per germline, CDR1 SQVTM and CDR2 ANQGSEA. Germline trimming cut 4 bases from V and 3 bases from J; bases unmatched to any gene: 4. For the CDR3, the DNA is TGCAGCGTTGCTGGACAGGGGCCCAATCAGCCCCAGCATTTT. Translated: CSVAGQGPNQPQHF.

V gene TRBV11-2 combines with J gene TRBJ1-3, with no clear D. Germline V gene data show CDR1 as SGHAT and CDR2 as FQNNGV. The CDR3 contains 14 residues. V lost 1 base, J lost 0 bases, and 4 bases lay in between. The chain's CDR3 is CASSLVGSGNTIYF. The CDR3 DNA follows: TGTGCCAGCAGCTTAGTCGGCTCTGGAAACACCATATATTTT.

This chain joins TRBV5-4 and TRBJ2-6; the D gene is possibly TRBD2 (5 bases). The CDR3 totals 16 residues. The germline gives CDR1 SGHNT, CDR2 YYREEE (reference sequence). Trimming took off 4 bases at V and 0 bases at J, with 11 bases between the two ends. Here the CDR3 reads CASSVGLNSGANVLTF. The CDR3 nucleotides read TGTGCCAGCAGCGTTGGACTGAACTCTGGGGCCAACGTCCTGACTTTC.

The chain joins TRBV19 to TRBJ1-5; maybe TRBD1 (6 bases). Germline CDR1 reads LNHDA; CDR2 reads SQIVND (reference sequence). Trimming stripped 7 bases from V and 3 bases from J, with 16 bases between. The CDR3 loop spans 15 amino acids. This CDR3 is CASTPWGGSNQPQHF. The DNA of the CDR3 is TGTGCCAGTACCCCGTGGGGGGGCTCCAATCAGCCCCAGCATTTT. The full variable domain, rest sourced from reference TRBV19 and TRBJ1-5, is DGGITQSPKYLFRKEGQNVTLSCEQNLNHDAMYWYRQDPGQGLRLIYYSQIVNDFQKGDIAEGYSVSREKKESFPLTVTSAQKNPTAFYLCASTPWGGSNQPQHFGDGTRLSIL.

V and J are TRBV7-2 and TRBJ2-7; 12 bases are shared with TRBD2. V was clipped by 4 bases and J by 0 bases; unmatched bases: 1. CDR3 length equals 15 residues. Germline V CDR1 and CDR2: SGHTA, FQGNSA. The CDR3 protein is CASSSTSGSSYEQYF. DNA of the CDR3: TGTGCCAGCAGCTCGACTAGCGGGAGCTCCTACGAGCAGTACTTC.

The chain links TRBV28 to TRBJ1-6; 8 bases match TRBD1. The CDR3 extends over 15 amino acids. CDR1 and CDR2 (germline): MDHEN, SYDVKM. V dropped 5 bases and J dropped 7; count of bases not matched to a gene: 7. The DNA for the CDR3 is TGTGCCAGCAGTCCCCCAGGGGGCGTCAATTCACCCCTCCACTTT. Translating gives CASSPPGGVNSPLHF. Drawing the rest from reference TRBV28 and TRBJ1-6, the complete variable domain is DVKVTQSSRYLVKRTGEKVFLECVQDMDHENMFWYRQDPGLGLRLIYFSYDVKMKEKGDIPEGYSVSREKKERFSLILESASTNQTSMYLCASSPPGGVNSPLHFGNGTRLTVT.

The rearrangement links TRBV7-2 to TRBJ2-1, with D perhaps given as TRBD1 or TRBD2 (5 bases each). Trimming left V 3 bases short and J 2 bases short, with 14 bases between. Germline lookup yields CDR1 SGHTA and CDR2 FQGNSA. The CDR3 contains 16 residues. As DNA, the CDR3 is TGTGCCAGCAGCTTTGAACCGGGACCCCCCTACAATGAGCAGTTCTTC. Protein sequence: CASSFEPGPPYNEQFF.

The chain carries TRBV5-8 and TRBJ1-4; D is undetermined. V dropped 2 bases and J dropped 5 bases, with 16 bases sitting between them. This CDR3 is 16 amino acids long. The germline CDR1 and CDR2 sequences are SGHTS and YDEGEE. The CDR3 reads CASSFVVNGSNEKLFF. DNA of the CDR3: TGTGCCAGCAGCTTTGTTGTCAACGGCTCAAATGAAAAACTGTTTTTT.

The chain recombines TRBV10-1 with TRBJ1-1; D uncertain. V lost 4 bases, J lost 0 bases, and 6 bases lay in between. The CDR3 has 13 residues. The germline gives CDR1 WNHNN, CDR2 SYGVQD (reference sequence). CDR3 residues: CASSATMNTEAFF. CDR3 bases: TGCGCCAGCAGTGCCACCATGAACACTGAAGCTTTCTTT.

This sequence joins TRBV27 and TRBJ2-3; D is undetermined. The CDR3 contains 16 residues. Germline V gene sequence: CDR1 MNHEY, CDR2 SMNVEV (reference sequence). Trimming shortened V by 7 bases and J by 1 base, and 18 bases separated the two germline ends. The CDR3 is CASTPTPGRGTDTQYF. The CDR3 nucleotides read TGTGCCAGCACCCCGACTCCGGGTCGGGGCACAGATACGCAGTATTTT.

This chain links TRBV18 with TRBJ2-7, with D possibly matching TRBD1 (6 bases). V lost 3 bases and J lost 6, with 18 bases in between. The CDR3 has 15 residues. The germline V gene has CDR1 KGHSH and CDR2 LQKENI. This CDR3 reads CASSPVRGHPPEQYF. Here the CDR3 DNA reads TGTGCCAGCTCACCGGTCAGGGGTCATCCCCCCGAGCAGTACTTC.

V is TRBV4-3 and J is TRBJ2-3; TRBD1 matches 8 bases. This CDR3 is 16 amino acids long. Germline V gene data show CDR1 as LGHNA and CDR2 as YSLEER. V was pared by 2 bases and J by 3 bases, with 7 bases of the junction left unmatched. CDR3 protein: CASSQTPGGETDTQYF. In DNA, the CDR3 is TGCGCCAGCAGCCAAACCCCAGGGGGCGAAACAGATACGCAGTATTTT.

CDR3 sequence reads: CASSYTHYNEQFF. The CDR3 DNA reads as TGTGCCAGCAGTTATACGCACTACAATGAGCAGTTCTTC. The chain recombines TRBV6-5 with TRBJ2-1, with D unclear. V lost 3 bases and J 3 bases, leaving 6 bases between the germline ends. The germline gives CDR1 MNHEY, CDR2 SVGAGI. This CDR3 region has 13 residues.

The CDR3 DNA follows: TGTGCCACCAGCAGAGATTCCGCACTAGCGGGGGCCCGACAAGAGACCCAGTACTTC. Protein product: CATSRDSALAGARQETQYF. The V call is TRBV15, the J call TRBJ2-5; TRBD2 aligns across 11 bases. CDR1 and CDR2 from the germline V gene are LNHNV and YYDKDF (reference sequence). The CDR3 contains 19 residues. Trimming took 0 bases from V and 2 from J; bases not matched to a gene: 11.

V is TRBV21-1 and J is TRBJ1-2; the table's D call of TRBD1 was not tested on the DNA. TRBV21-1 is an annotated pseudogene. The CDR3 is 16 residues long. CDR3 residues: CASSKGKEGANYGYTF. The CDR3 bases are TGTGCCAGCAGCAAAGGGAAGGAGGGGGCCAACTATGGCTACACCTTC.

V gene TRBV7-9 combines with J gene TRBJ1-2; no reliable D call. CDR3 size: 13 residues. Trimming left V 3 bases short and J 4 bases short, with 9 bases between. The germline V gene encodes CDR1 SEHNR and CDR2 FQNEAQ (reference sequence). In DNA, the CDR3 is TGTGCCAGCAGCTTCGATACAGCCTATGGCTACACCTTC. Protein: CASSFDTAYGYTF.

The chain uses TRBV19 and TRBJ1-2; 7 bases agree with TRBD1. Germline lookup yields CDR1 LNHDA and CDR2 SQIVND (reference sequence). Trimming cost V 5 bases and J 4 bases; bases outside gene matches: 13. CDR3 length: 16 residues. This chain's CDR3 is CASSARGGAGVYGYTF. For the CDR3, the DNA is TGTGCCAGTAGTGCCAGGGGGGGCGCAGGGGTCTATGGCTACACCTTC.

The chain uses TRBV19 and TRBJ2-7, with D possibly called TRBD1 or TRBD2 (5 bases each). Trimming stripped 3 bases from V and 2 bases from J, with 8 bases between. The CDR3 extends over 13 amino acids. Germline lookup yields CDR1 LNHDA and CDR2 SQIVND (reference sequence). The CDR3 sequence is CASSMGRPYEQYF. CDR3 coding DNA: TGTGCCAGTAGTATGGGACGGCCCTACGAGCAGTACTTC.

The chain is built from TRBV7-2 and TRBJ2-4; D ambiguous. CDR3 length: 15 residues. The germline gives CDR1 SGHTA, CDR2 FQGNSA. V was clipped by 0 bases and J by 0 bases, with 6 bases between them. The CDR3 reads CASSLAAGAKNIQYF. DNA for the CDR3: TGTGCCAGCAGCTTAGCCGCAGGAGCCAAAAACATTCAGTACTTC.

V is TRBV19 and J is TRBJ2-7; tentatively, D is TRBD1 (6 bases). V was shortened by 5 bases and J by 1 base, with 15 bases between the two germline ends. This CDR3 is 15 amino acids long. The germline V gene has CDR1 LNHDA and CDR2 SQIVND (reference sequence). Here the CDR3 reads CASSPQDRTSYEQYF. The CDR3 DNA sequence: TGTGCCAGTAGTCCTCAAGACAGGACTTCCTACGAGCAGTACTTC.

The rearrangement uses TRBV15 and TRBJ2-7, with a possible D match to TRBD2 (5 bases). Germline lookup yields CDR1 LNHNV and CDR2 YYDKDF (reference sequence). The length of the CDR3 is 17 residues. Trimming stripped 0 bases from V and 7 bases from J, with 22 bases between. This chain's CDR3 is CATSREGGGTLRREQYF. In DNA, the CDR3 is TGTGCCACCAGCAGAGAGGGCGGAGGTACTCTACGTAGGGAGCAGTACTTC.